The sequence of this TCR beta chain was determined in a study of blood T cell repertoires in COVID-19. Produced via immunoSEQ multiplex PCR; TCRdb's table is partial and in-frame only. The profile shows just under 350,000 clones, about nine tenths of them singletons. The V end was cut by 5 bases, the J end by 4 bases, with 9 bases between. There are 12 residues in the CDR3. The germline V gene encodes CDR1 SEHNR and CDR2 FQNEAQ (reference sequence). This chain uses TRBV7-9 with TRBJ2-7; D may be TRBD2 (6 bases). This clonotype was obtained from a woman aged 65 to 85 with COVID-19, enrolled during active disease. The sequenced sample was peripheral blood. CDR3 amino acids: CASSQGGYEQYF. The CDR3 DNA is TGTGCCAGCAGCCAGGGAGGTTACGAGCAGTACTTC.